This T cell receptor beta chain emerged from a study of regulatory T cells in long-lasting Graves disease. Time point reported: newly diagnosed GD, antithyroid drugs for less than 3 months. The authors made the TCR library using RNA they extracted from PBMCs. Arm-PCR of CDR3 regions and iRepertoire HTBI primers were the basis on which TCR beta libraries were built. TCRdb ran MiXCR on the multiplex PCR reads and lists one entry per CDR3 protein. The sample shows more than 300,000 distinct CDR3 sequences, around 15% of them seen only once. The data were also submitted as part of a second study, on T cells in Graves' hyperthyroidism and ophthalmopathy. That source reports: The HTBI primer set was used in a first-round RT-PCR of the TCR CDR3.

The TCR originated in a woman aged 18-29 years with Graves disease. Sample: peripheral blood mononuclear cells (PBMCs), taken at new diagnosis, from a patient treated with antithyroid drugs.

CDR3 amino acids: CASSLGRTGGGEKLFF. CDR3 nucleotide sequence: TGCGCCAGCAGCTTGGGGCGGACAGGGGGCGGTGAAAAACTGTTTTTT. The V call is TRBV5-1, the J call TRBJ1-4, with 11 bases matching TRBD1. The germline gives CDR1 SGHRS, CDR2 YFSETQ. With V trimmed by 0 bases and J by 7 bases, 5 bases remained unmatched. The CDR3 runs to 16 residues.